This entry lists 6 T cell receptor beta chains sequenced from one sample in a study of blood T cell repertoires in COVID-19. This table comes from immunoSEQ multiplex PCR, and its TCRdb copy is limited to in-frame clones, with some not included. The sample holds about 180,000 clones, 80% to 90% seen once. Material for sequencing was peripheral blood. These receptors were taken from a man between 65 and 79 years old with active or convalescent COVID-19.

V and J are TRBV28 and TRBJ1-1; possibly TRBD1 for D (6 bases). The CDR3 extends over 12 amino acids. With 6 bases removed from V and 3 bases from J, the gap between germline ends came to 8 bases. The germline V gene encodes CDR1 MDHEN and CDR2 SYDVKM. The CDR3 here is CASRYRDTEAFF. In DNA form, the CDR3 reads TGTGCCAGCAGGTACAGGGACACTGAAGCTTTCTTT.

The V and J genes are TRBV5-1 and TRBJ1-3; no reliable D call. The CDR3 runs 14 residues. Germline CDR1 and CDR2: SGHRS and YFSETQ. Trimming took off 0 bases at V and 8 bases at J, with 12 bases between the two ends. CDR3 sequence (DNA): TGCGCCAGCAGCTTGGAACTCGGTCGGGACACCATATATTTT. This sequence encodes CASSLELGRDTIYF.

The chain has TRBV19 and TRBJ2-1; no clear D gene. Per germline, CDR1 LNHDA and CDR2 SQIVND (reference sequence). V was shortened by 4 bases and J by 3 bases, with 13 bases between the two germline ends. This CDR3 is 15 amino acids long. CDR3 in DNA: TGTGCCAGTAGTAGTGGAGTTAGTAACTACAATGAGCAGTTCTTC. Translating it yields CASSSGVSNYNEQFF.

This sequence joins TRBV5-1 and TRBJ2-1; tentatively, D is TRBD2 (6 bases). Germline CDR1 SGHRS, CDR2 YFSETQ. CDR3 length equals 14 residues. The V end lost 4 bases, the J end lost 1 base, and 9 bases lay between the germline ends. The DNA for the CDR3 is TGCGCCAGCAGCAACGGGGGTTCCTACAATGAGCAGTTCTTC. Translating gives CASSNGGSYNEQFF.

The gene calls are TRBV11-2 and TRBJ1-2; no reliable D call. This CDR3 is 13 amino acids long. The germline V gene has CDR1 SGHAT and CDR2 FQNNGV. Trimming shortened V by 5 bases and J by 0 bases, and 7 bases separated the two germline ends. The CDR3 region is CASSPLANYGYTF. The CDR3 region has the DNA TGTGCCAGCAGCCCCCTCGCTAACTATGGCTACACCTTC.

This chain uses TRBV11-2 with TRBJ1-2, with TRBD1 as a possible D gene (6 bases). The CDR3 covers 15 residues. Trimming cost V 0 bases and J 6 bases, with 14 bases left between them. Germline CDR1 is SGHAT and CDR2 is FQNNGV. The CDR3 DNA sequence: TGTGCCAGCAGCTTAGACTCCCGGACAGCGGATGGCTACACCTTC. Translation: CASSLDSRTADGYTF.